This T cell receptor beta chain originates from a study of CD8 T cells in ankylosing spondylitis listed by TCRdb under 2017. As for the study more broadly: To find TCR variants linked to disease, the study profiled T cell receptor beta repertoires in ankylosing spondylitis patients and healthy donors. The whole study cohort included about a hundred healthy donors and around 25 ankylosing spondylitis patients. Peripheral blood samples were taken, and synovial fluid was additionally collected from ankylosing spondylitis patients. What the study reported, not specific to this receptor: The disease-linked clones showed a CD8+ phenotype and occurred at relatively low frequencies in peripheral blood. Some motif variants were previously reported in synovial fluid and blood of reactive arthritis patients, suggesting common disease-initiation mechanisms. Blood from ankylosing spondylitis patients appeared to be characterized by a TCR beta motif composed of about eight highly homologous amino acid variants. The disease-linked clones were reported as significantly enriched in matched synovial fluid samples from ankylosing spondylitis patients.

The listed sequencing device is Illumina HiSeq 2500. Quantitative 5'-RACE with molecular barcodes was the method used to prepare the TCR beta libraries. On the authors' methods: A new computational method, built on a probabilistic model of VDJ rearrangement, was used to identify disease-linked TCR variants. TCRdb reworked the public reads: Q25 trimming with fastp, MiXCR clone assembly, productive beta chains retained. Rows with one shared CDR3 protein collapse into an entry with the most common genes and DNA. TCRdb assigned the V and J calls; the authors' analysis was not used. The sample data list 200,000 or so distinct CDR3 sequences, and 13% of these were observed just once. The ten largest clones capture 9.5% to 11% of the sample. This clonotype was observed many times. Its target antigen remains unknown. It has no much larger one-base neighbor in the sample; base qualities were not kept. Trimming at the junction amounts to 2 bases on V and 1 base on J, and the germline ends lie 11 bases apart. The germline V gene encodes CDR1 MNHEY and CDR2 SVGAGI. From its cysteine to its phenylalanine, the CDR3 spans 15 amino acids. Just the 45-base CDR3 DNA is kept, in frame starting at base 1.

The TCR was taken from a female donor with ankylosing spondylitis or in good health (not recorded which). The chain is assembled from TRBV6-5 and TRBJ1-1; the D gene cannot be resolved reliably. The sequenced sample was blood, either unsorted or a sorted T cell fraction (not recorded which). The CDR3 is CASSYGRGRNTEAFF. The nucleotide sequence reads as follows: TGTGCCAGCAGTTACGGTCGGGGAAGGAACACTGAAGCTTTCTTT.